This is a list of T cell receptor beta chains from one sample in a study of T cell repertoires in cytomegalovirus infection. TCRdb itself ran the reads through MiXCR, one entry per CDR3 protein. The sample includes fewer than 300,000 distinct CDR3 sequences, roughly 24% of them seen just once. The sequenced sample was PBMCs. These receptors came from a human donor in good health (CMV status not recorded). Some clones in this sample may be carry-over from other donors' samples. The CDR3 runs from the conserved cysteine through the conserved F or W. Each record gives: J gene, V gene, clone size, D gene, CDR3 DNA, CDR3 protein. D genes are given only for firm matches. Where a row states a size, it is once, few, many or the class of an expanded clone; other rows omit it.

TRBJ2-2,TRBV3-1,-,-,TGTGCCAGCAGCCAAGAAGGGACGGTTATAGGGGGGGAGCTGTTTTTT,CASSQEGTVIGGELFF
TRBJ1-2,TRBV7-8,many,-,TGTGCCAGCAGCTTAGCCAGGGATGGCTACACCTTC,CASSLARDGYTF
TRBJ2-1,TRBV4-3,few,TRBD2,TGCGCCAGCAGCCAAGTGCGTGGCGGGAGGGGTGATGAGCAGTTCTTC,CASSQVRGGRGDEQFF
TRBJ1-1,TRBV28,few,-,TGTGCCAGCAGGACTAACGTAGGGGGATCCCGCACTGAAGCTTTCTTT,CASRTNVGGSRTEAFF
TRBJ2-1,TRBV7-2,-,-,TGTGCCAGCAGCTTAGCGGTCTACAATGAGCAGTTCTTC,CASSLAVYNEQFF
TRBJ1-1,TRBV12-3/TRBV12-4,few,-,TGTGCCAGCATCCCGGGGCAGGGAAGAGGGACTGAAGCTTTCTTT,CASIPGQGRGTEAFF
TRBJ2-2,TRBV6-1,many,-,TGTGCCAGCAGTACCCCTCGTGGCCGAGCCCCCAAGAACACCGGGGAGCTGTTTTTT,CASSTPRGRAPKNTGELFF
TRBJ2-7,TRBV28,-,-,TGTGCCAGCAAAGGGCAGGGTTGGTACGAGCAGTACTTC,CASKGQGWYEQYF
TRBJ1-4,TRBV20-1,-,-,TGCAGTGCTAGAGATTCAGGGGTCGGGGAAAAACTGTTTTTT,CSARDSGVGEKLFF
TRBJ2-3,TRBV7-4,-,-,TGTGCCAGCAGCTTAGTACAGAGCGGCACAGATACGCAGTATTTT,CASSLVQSGTDTQYF
TRBJ1-6,TRBV28,-,-,TGTGCCAGCAGTTTATTGGACACTTCACCCCTCCACTTT,CASSLLDTSPLHF
TRBJ2-7,TRBV6-5,-,TRBD2,TGTGCCAGCAGTTACGGCGGGAGGGCCTCTCGGGAGCAGTACTTC,CASSYGGRASREQYF
TRBJ2-7,TRBV7-2,many,TRBD2,TGTGCCAGCAGCCGCGGGAGTTCCGGATACGAGCAGTACTTC,CASSRGSSGYEQYF
TRBJ1-2,TRBV7-2,many,-,TGTGCCAGCAGCTTAGTAGAGTGGAACTATGGCTACACCTTC,CASSLVEWNYGYTF
TRBJ1-1,TRBV28,-,-,TGTGCCGGGGGGAGACCTTACAGGGACACTGAAGCTTTCTTT,CAGGRPYRDTEAFF
TRBJ2-2,TRBV7-2,many,-,TGTGCCAGCAGCCCAGTAATGGGGGAGCTGTTTTTT,CASSPVMGELFF
TRBJ2-3,TRBV12-3/TRBV12-4,-,-,TGTGCCAGCAGTTTACGTTCGTTTACAGATACGCAGTATTTT,CASSLRSFTDTQYF
TRBJ2-1,TRBV7-8,many,TRBD2,TGTGCCAGCAGCTTAGTTCCTCTAGCGGGAGGAGTATCCTACAATGAGCAGTTCTTC,CASSLVPLAGGVSYNEQFF
TRBJ1-4,TRBV6-2/TRBV6-3,-,-,TGTGCCAGCAGTTACAACCCCGCGCACAGGGTTACTAATGAAAAACTGTTTTTT,CASSYNPAHRVTNEKLFF
TRBJ2-1,TRBV6-6,few,-,TGTGCCAGCAGTTACGGGGACCCCTCCTACAATGAGCAGTTCTTC,CASSYGDPSYNEQFF
TRBJ2-3,TRBV29-1,once,TRBD2,TGCAGCGCAGAAATAGCGGGGGGCCCCCGAACGCAGTATTTT,CSAEIAGGPRTQYF
TRBJ2-7,TRBV28,many,-,TGTGCCAGCAGTTTAAGGTCCCCCTACGAGCAGTACTTC,CASSLRSPYEQYF
TRBJ2-7,TRBV2,once,-,TGTGCCAGCAGTGACTCCACCCATAATGACGAGCAGTACTTC,CASSDSTHNDEQYF
TRBJ1-1,TRBV18,-,-,TGTGCCAGCTCACCAGGCCCGGGGGCCGGCACTGAAGCTTTCTTT,CASSPGPGAGTEAFF
TRBJ1-1,TRBV19,-,-,TGTGCCAGTAGTATACTAGGGGTCATGAACACTGAAGCTTTCTTT,CASSILGVMNTEAFF
TRBJ1-1,TRBV6-6,few,TRBD1,TGTGCCAGCAGGCCAAAGGGACAGATGAACACTGAAGCTTTCTTT,CASRPKGQMNTEAFF
TRBJ2-1,TRBV7-2,many,-,TGTGCCAGCAGCCCAACTCAGGGGAGAGGAAGCGAGCAGTTCTTC,CASSPTQGRGSEQFF
TRBJ2-1,TRBV6-2/TRBV6-3,-,TRBD2,TGTGCCAGCCGGAGATCTGGGACTAGCGTTTCGGCTGAGCAGTTCTTC,CASRRSGTSVSAEQFF
TRBJ1-6,TRBV12-3/TRBV12-4,-,-,TGTGCCAGCAGGCGGGGGCCGCAGAGCTCCTATAATTCACCCCTCCACTTT,CASRRGPQSSYNSPLHF
TRBJ2-7,TRBV11-1,few,-,TGTGCCAGCAGCTTTAGGACTGCTCTTGCCTACGAGCAGTACTTC,CASSFRTALAYEQYF
TRBJ1-6,TRBV2,-,TRBD1,TGTGCCAGCAGTGGGACAGGCAGCTCCTATAATTCACCCCTCCACTTT,CASSGTGSSYNSPLHF
TRBJ1-6,TRBV11-3,-,-,TGTGCCAGCAGCACCGGTGTGGACTCACCCCTCCACTTT,CASSTGVDSPLHF
TRBJ1-5,TRBV20-1,-,TRBD1,TGCAGTGCAACCAGGGGGACAGGGGCAGAGGATCAGCCCCAGCATTTT,CSATRGTGAEDQPQHF
TRBJ2-2,TRBV7-8,many,-,TGTGCCAGCAGCCCTCCCGGGGTGAACACCGGGGAGCTGTTTTTT,CASSPPGVNTGELFF
TRBJ2-3,TRBV20-1,-,-,TGCAGTGCTAGAGCAGTATTCCCTTCTAGCACAGATACGCAGTATTTT,CSARAVFPSSTDTQYF
TRBJ1-6,TRBV6-1,many,TRBD1,TGTGCCAGCACCAGGGACAGAGATAATTCACCCCTCCACTTT,CASTRDRDNSPLHF
TRBJ2-5,TRBV6-8,-,TRBD2,TGTGCCAGCAGTTACCGGGCGGGAGTGATGAGGGCCCAGTACTTC,CASSYRAGVMRAQYF
TRBJ1-5,TRBV11-2,few,-,TGTGCCAGCAGCGGGGGATGGGGCGCAGGGCAGCCCCAGCATTTT,CASSGGWGAGQPQHF
TRBJ1-1,TRBV20-1,-,-,TGCAGTGCCCCGGGGCGGGGGTACACTGAAGCTTTCTTT,CSAPGRGYTEAFF
TRBJ2-1,TRBV7-2,many,TRBD2,TGTGCCAGCATCCTCGGACTAGCGGGTTACAATGAGCAGTTCTTC,CASILGLAGYNEQFF
TRBJ1-2,TRBV5-1,few,-,TGCGCCAGCAGCTTGGGTAGGAACAGCCGCCCTAACTATGGCTACACCTTC,CASSLGRNSRPNYGYTF
TRBJ2-1,TRBV20-1,-,-,TGCAGTGCTAGAGGACAGTACAATGAGCAGTTCTTC,CSARGQYNEQFF
TRBJ2-1,TRBV10-3,many,-,TGTGCCATCAGTGAGTACAATGAGCAGTTCTTC,CAISEYNEQFF
TRBJ2-7,TRBV6-6,few,-,TGTGCCAGCAGTTACTCGATAGTCCAGGGTTCCTACGAGCAGTACTTC,CASSYSIVQGSYEQYF
TRBJ2-7,TRBV7-9,many,TRBD2,TGTGCCAGCAGCATGGCTAGCGGGAGTTACTCCTACGAGCAGTACTTC,CASSMASGSYSYEQYF
TRBJ1-6,TRBV6-5,-,TRBD1,TGTGCCAGCAGTTACTCTGAGCCAGGGGGCGCAAGGCCCCTCCACTTT,CASSYSEPGGARPLHF
TRBJ1-2,TRBV27,-,-,TGTGCCAGCAGTTTATTCCCCCACGAAGGGAGCTATGGCTACACCTTC,CASSLFPHEGSYGYTF
TRBJ2-5,TRBV7-2,many,-,TGTGCCAGCAGCTTTAACGAGAAAGAGACCCAGTACTTC,CASSFNEKETQYF
TRBJ1-6,TRBV20-1,few,TRBD1,TGCAGTGCTAGACTGGGGGGACAGCGGTATTCACCCCTCCACTTT,CSARLGGQRYSPLHF
TRBJ2-5,TRBV7-6,-,TRBD2,TGTGCCAGCAGCCCACCCCCGGGTGGATGGGAGGGAGAGACCCAGTACTTC,CASSPPPGGWEGETQYF
TRBJ1-1,TRBV19,-,-,TGTGCCAGTAGTATAGCGGCTAACACTGAAGCTTTCTTT,CASSIAANTEAFF
TRBJ1-5,TRBV5-6,few,TRBD1,TGTGCCAGCAGCTTGGGGACAGGAGATAAGGCCGGTACCAATCAGCCCCAGCATTTT,CASSLGTGDKAGTNQPQHF
TRBJ2-5,TRBV20-1,few,TRBD2,TGCAGTGCTCATAGGCCAGCGGGGGACCTCCAAGAGACCCAGTACTTC,CSAHRPAGDLQETQYF
TRBJ1-1,TRBV6-2/TRBV6-3,few,TRBD1,TGTGCCAGCAGTCAGGACAGGGGGAGAACTGAAGCTTTCTTT,CASSQDRGRTEAFF